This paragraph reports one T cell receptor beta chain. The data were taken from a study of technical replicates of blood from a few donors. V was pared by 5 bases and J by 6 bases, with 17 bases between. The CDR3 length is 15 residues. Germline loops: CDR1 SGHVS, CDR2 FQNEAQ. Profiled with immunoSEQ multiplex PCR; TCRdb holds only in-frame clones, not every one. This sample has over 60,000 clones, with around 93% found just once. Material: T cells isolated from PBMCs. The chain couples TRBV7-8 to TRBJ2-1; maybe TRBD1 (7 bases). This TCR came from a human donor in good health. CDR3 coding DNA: TGTGCCAGCAGCCCAGGGGGAGGACGGGCCAATGAGCAGTTCTTC. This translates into CASSPGGGRANEQFF.